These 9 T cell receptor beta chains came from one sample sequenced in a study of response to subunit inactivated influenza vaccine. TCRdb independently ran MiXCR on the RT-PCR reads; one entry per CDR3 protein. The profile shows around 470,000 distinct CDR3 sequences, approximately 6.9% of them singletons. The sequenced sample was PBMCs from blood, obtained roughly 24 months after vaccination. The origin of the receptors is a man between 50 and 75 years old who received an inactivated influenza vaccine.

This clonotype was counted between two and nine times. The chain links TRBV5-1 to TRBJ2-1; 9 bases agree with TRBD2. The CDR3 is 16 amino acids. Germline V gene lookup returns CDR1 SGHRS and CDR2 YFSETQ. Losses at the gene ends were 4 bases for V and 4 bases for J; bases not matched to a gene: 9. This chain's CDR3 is CASSPGTSIAYNEQFF. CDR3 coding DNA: TGCGCCAGCAGCCCCGGGACTAGCATCGCATACAATGAGCAGTTCTTC. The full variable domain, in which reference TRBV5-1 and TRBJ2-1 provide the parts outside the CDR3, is KAGVTQTPRYLIKTRGQQVTLSCSPISGHRSVSWYQQTPGQGLQFLFEYFSETQRNKGNFPGRFSGRQFSNSRSEMNVSTLELGDSALYLCASSPGTSIAYNEQFFGPGTRLTVL.

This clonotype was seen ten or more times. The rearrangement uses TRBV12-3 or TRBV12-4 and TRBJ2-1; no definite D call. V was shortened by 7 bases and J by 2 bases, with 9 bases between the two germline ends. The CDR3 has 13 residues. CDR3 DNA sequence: TGTGCCAGCACCCGGCAGCCCTACAATGAGCAGTTCTTC. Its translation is CASTRQPYNEQFF.

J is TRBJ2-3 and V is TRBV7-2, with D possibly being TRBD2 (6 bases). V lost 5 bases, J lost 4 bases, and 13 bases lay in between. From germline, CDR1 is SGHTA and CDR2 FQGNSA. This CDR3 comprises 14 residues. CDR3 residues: CASSPISSADTQYF. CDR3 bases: TGTGCCAGCAGCCCGATTTCTAGCGCAGATACGCAGTATTTT.

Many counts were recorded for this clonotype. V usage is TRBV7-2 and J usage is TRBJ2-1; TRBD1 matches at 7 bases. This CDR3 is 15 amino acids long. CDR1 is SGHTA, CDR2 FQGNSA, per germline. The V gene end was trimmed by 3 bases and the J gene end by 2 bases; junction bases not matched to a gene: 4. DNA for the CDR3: TGTGCCAGCAGCTTCGACAGGGAGCCCTACAATGAGCAGTTCTTC. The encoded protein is CASSFDREPYNEQFF.

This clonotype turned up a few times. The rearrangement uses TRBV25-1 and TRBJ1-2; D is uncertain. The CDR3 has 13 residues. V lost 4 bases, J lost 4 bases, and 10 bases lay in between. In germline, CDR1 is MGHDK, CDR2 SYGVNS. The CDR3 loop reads CASSGGSGYGYTF. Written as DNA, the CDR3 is TGTGCCAGCAGTGGAGGTTCGGGCTATGGCTACACCTTC.

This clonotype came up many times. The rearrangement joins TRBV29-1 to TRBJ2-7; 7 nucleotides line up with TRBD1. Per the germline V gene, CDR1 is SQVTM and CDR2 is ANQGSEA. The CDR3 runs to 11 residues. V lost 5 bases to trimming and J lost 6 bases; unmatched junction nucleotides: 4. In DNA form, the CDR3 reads TGCAGCGTTCACAGGGGCCGCGAGCAGTACTTC. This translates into CSVHRGREQYF.

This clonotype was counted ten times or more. The CDR3 loop reads CASSDDRDSGYTF. DNA for the CDR3: TGTGCCAGCAGTGACGACAGGGATAGTGGCTACACCTTC. The chain uses TRBV6-2 or TRBV6-3 and TRBJ1-2; 7 bases are shared with TRBD1. The length of the CDR3 is 13 residues. CDR1 and CDR2 (germline): MNHEY, SVGEGT. The V and J ends lost 5 bases and 7 bases, in that order; junction bases with no gene match: 7.

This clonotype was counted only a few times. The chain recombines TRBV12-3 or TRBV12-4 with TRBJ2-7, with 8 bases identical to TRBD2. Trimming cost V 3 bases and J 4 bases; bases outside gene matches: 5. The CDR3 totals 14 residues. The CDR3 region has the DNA TGTGCCAGCAGTTTTAGCGGGGCTAAGTACGAGCAGTACTTC. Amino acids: CASSFSGAKYEQYF.

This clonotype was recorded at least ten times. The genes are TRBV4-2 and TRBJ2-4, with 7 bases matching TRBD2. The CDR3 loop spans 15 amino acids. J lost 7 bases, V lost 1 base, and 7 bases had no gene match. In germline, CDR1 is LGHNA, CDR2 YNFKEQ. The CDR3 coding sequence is TGTGCCAGCAGCCAAGGATTCGTCGGGGGGAACATTCAGTACTTC. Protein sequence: CASSQGFVGGNIQYF.